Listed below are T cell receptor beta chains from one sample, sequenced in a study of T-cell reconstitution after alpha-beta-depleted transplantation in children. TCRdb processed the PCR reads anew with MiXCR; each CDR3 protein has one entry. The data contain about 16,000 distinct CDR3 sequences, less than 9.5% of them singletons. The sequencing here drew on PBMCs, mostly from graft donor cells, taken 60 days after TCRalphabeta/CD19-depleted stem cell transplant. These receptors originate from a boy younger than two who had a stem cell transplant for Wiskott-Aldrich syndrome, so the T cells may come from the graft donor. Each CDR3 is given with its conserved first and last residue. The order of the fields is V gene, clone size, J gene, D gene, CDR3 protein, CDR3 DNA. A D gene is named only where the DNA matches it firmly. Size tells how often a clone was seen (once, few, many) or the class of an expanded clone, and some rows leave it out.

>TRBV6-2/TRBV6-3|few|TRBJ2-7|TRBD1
CASRKGQARSYEQYF
TGTGCCAGCCGAAAGGGACAGGCAAGGTCCTACGAGCAGTACTTC
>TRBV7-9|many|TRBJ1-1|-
CASSFSWVLDTEAFF
TGTGCCAGCAGCTTCTCTTGGGTGCTGGACACTGAAGCTTTCTTT
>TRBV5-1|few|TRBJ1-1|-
CASSLTSQENTEAFF
TGCGCCAGCAGCTTAACATCACAGGAGAACACTGAAGCTTTCTTT
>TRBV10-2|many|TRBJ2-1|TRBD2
CASSGLASDEQFF
TGCGCCAGCAGTGGACTAGCGTCCGATGAGCAGTTCTTC
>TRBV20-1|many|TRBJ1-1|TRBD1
CSARPLTGGLNTEAFF
TGCAGTGCTAGACCACTGACAGGGGGGTTGAACACTGAAGCTTTCTTT
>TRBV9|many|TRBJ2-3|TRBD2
CASSVTSGRTGDTQYF
TGTGCCAGCAGCGTGACTAGCGGGAGAACAGGAGATACGCAGTATTTT
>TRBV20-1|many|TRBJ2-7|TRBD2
CSAYPGTSLSYEQYF
TGCAGTGCCTACCCCGGGACTAGTCTTTCCTACGAGCAGTACTTC
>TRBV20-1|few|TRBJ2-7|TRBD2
CSARETSGTTYEQYF
TGCAGTGCTAGAGAGACTAGCGGGACTACCTACGAGCAGTACTTC
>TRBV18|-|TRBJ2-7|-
CASSWARSVEQYF
TGTGCCAGCTCCTGGGCGCGTTCAGTCGAGCAGTACTTC
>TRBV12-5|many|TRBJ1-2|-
CASGLALGAVAGYTF
TGTGCTAGTGGTTTGGCACTGGGAGCGGTGGCTGGCTACACCTTC
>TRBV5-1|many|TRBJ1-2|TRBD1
CASSSGQGSDGYTF
TGCGCCAGCAGCTCTGGACAGGGGAGCGATGGCTACACCTTC